These 19 T cell receptor beta chains were sequenced from one sample in a study of post-analysis software for immune sequencing data. Study conclusions and caveats: TRBV5-6, TRBV5-1 and TRBV20-1 belonged to a set of about 5 TRBV segments that were more frequent in patients than controls.

Included in the TCR beta cDNA libraries were unique molecular identifiers. A single record per CDR3 protein comes from TCRdb applying MiXCR to the PCR reads. The sample has about 570,000 distinct CDR3 sequences; around 36% are singletons. The antigens of these receptors remain unknown. The specimen sequenced was blood. These receptors were taken from a girl aged 2-17 years with multiple sclerosis.

CDR3 amino acids: CASSQVGQTMNTEAFF. CDR3 coding DNA: TGTGCCAGCAGCCAAGTGGGACAGACCATGAACACTGAAGCTTTCTTT. The V and J genes are TRBV4-2 and TRBJ1-1; the match to TRBD1 covers 7 bases. Germline CDR1 reads LGHNA; CDR2 reads YNFKEQ. Trimming cost V 1 base and J 0 bases; bases outside gene matches: 5. CDR3 length equals 16 residues.

The chain uses TRBV20-1 and TRBJ2-5, with TRBD2 matching over 7 bases. CDR3 length: 14 residues. The junction had 6 bases not matched to a gene; V was cut back by 5 bases and J by 0 bases. Looked up from germline, CDR1 is DFQATT and CDR2 is SNEGSKA (reference sequence). The DNA for the CDR3 is TGCAGTGCTGTTGGGGGGGGGAACCAAGAGACCCAGTACTTC. Protein product: CSAVGGGNQETQYF.

This sequence joins TRBV5-5 and TRBJ2-7; D gene uncertain. Trimming removed 4 bases at V and 0 bases at J, with 5 bases between. This CDR3 region has 12 residues. Germline V gene sequence: CDR1 SGHKS, CDR2 YYEKEE (reference sequence). The CDR3 loop is CASSDVSYEQYF. As DNA, the CDR3 is TGTGCCAGCAGCGACGTCTCCTACGAGCAGTACTTC.

In its sample, this clonotype was seen many times. This chain uses TRBV10-3 with TRBJ2-1; D is ambiguous. The CDR3 runs to 14 residues. Between the trimmed V and J ends, which lost 0 bases and 8 bases, there was a span of 11 bases. The germline gives CDR1 ENHRY, CDR2 SYGVKD. The CDR3 loop reads CAISESLVTDEQFF. In DNA, the CDR3 is TGTGCCATCAGTGAGTCGCTAGTCACCGATGAGCAGTTCTTC.

The chain links TRBV20-1 to TRBJ2-5; no clear D gene. Trimming left V 6 bases short and J 5 bases short, with 10 bases between. The CDR3 is 11 amino acids. Germline CDR1 and CDR2: DFQATT and SNEGSKA (reference sequence). CDR3 in amino acids: CSAFAKETQYF. In DNA form, the CDR3 reads TGCAGTGCCTTCGCTAAGGAGACCCAGTACTTC.

This clonotype was found a few times. The rearrangement uses TRBV14 and TRBJ2-1, with 8 bases aligning to TRBD2. V shed 4 bases and J 0 bases; nucleotides not matched to a gene: 11. The CDR3 consists of 18 residues. Germline V gives CDR1 SGHDN, CDR2 FVKESK. The CDR3 loop is CASSPLAGLSSSYNEQFF. The DNA for the CDR3 is TGTGCCAGCAGCCCCTTAGCGGGACTTTCGAGCTCCTACAATGAGCAGTTCTTC. The full variable domain, in which reference TRBV14 and TRBJ2-1 provide the parts outside the CDR3, is EAGVTQFPSHSVIEKGQTVTLRCDPISGHDNLYWYRRVMGKEIKFLLHFVKESKQDESGMPNNRFLAERTGGTYSTLKVQPAELEDSGVYFCASSPLAGLSSSYNEQFFGPGTRLTVL.

A few counts support this clonotype. The CDR3 nucleotides are TGTGCCAGCAGCCCAGGACTAGCGGGGGGACCCTTCCGGGAGACCCAGTACTTC. Translating it yields CASSPGLAGGPFRETQYF. The V gene is TRBV7-9, the J gene TRBJ2-7, with 14 bases lining up with TRBD2. The J call may be faulty, since TRBJ2-5 better matches the DNA end. The CDR3 totals 18 residues. Germline loops: CDR1 SEHNR, CDR2 FQNEAQ (reference sequence).

There are a few counts of this clonotype. The chain carries TRBV12-3 or TRBV12-4 and TRBJ1-2, with TRBD1 as a possible D gene (6 bases). The germline V and J ends were trimmed by 7 bases and 5 bases, with 20 bases remaining between them. This CDR3 spans 15 amino acids. CDR3 region: CASTSPPGGRYGYTF. In DNA, the CDR3 is TGTGCCAGCACCTCCCCTCCGGGGGGGCGGTATGGCTACACCTTC.

The chain is built from TRBV20-1 and TRBJ1-5; D unclear. Trimming left V 3 bases short and J 2 bases short, with 5 bases between. The CDR3 is 12 residues long. Germline V gene data show CDR1 as DFQATT and CDR2 as SNEGSKA (reference sequence). CDR3 region: CSASLGNQPQHF. The CDR3 DNA reads as TGCAGTGCTAGCTTGGGCAATCAGCCCCAGCATTTT.

This clonotype was found many times. The chain employs TRBV28 and TRBJ1-1, with D hard to call. This CDR3 has 13 amino acids. Trimming stripped 6 bases from V and 1 base from J, with 9 bases between. Germline CDR1 is MDHEN and CDR2 is SYDVKM. CDR3 protein: CASSLIGNTEAFF. CDR3 nucleotides: TGTGCCAGCAGCTTGATCGGGAACACTGAAGCTTTCTTT.

This chain connects TRBV21-1 to TRBJ2-7; the table's TRBD2 call for D was not verified on the DNA. TRBV21-1 counts as a pseudogene. This CDR3 region has 15 residues. The CDR3 sequence: CASSALAAGSYEQYF. CDR3 DNA sequence: TGTGCCAGCAGCGCACTTGCGGCGGGCTCCTACGAGCAGTACTTC.

The V gene is TRBV3-1, the J gene TRBJ1-4, with TRBD1 as a possible D gene (5 bases). Trimming removed 0 bases at V and 5 bases at J, with 13 bases between. This CDR3 has 16 amino acids. Germline V lookup: CDR1 LGHDT, CDR2 YNNKEL (reference sequence). The CDR3 DNA is TGTGCCAGCAGCCAAGAAGGGGTCAGCCAAAATGAAAAACTGTTTTTT. Translated, it gives CASSQEGVSQNEKLFF.

A few counts support this clonotype. This chain uses TRBV6-5 with TRBJ1-6; D unresolved. CDR1 is MNHEY, CDR2 SVGAGI, per germline. Trimming removed 2 bases from V and 6 bases from J, with 11 bases in between. This CDR3 contains 15 residues. CDR3 in amino acids: CASSYRGIGNSPLHF. The CDR3 nucleotides are TGTGCCAGCAGTTACCGAGGAATCGGTAATTCACCCCTCCACTTT.

This chain connects TRBV12-3 or TRBV12-4 to TRBJ2-3; tentative D call: TRBD2 (6 bases). This CDR3 comprises 14 residues. V lost 7 bases and J 5 bases, leaving 16 bases between the germline ends. CDR3 protein: CASTVGGAEDTQYF. In nucleotides, the CDR3 is TGTGCCAGCACCGTAGGAGGGGCCGAAGATACGCAGTATTTT.

V usage is TRBV20-1 and J usage is TRBJ1-5, with D tentatively TRBD1 (6 bases). CDR1 is DFQATT and CDR2 is SNEGSKA in the germline V gene (reference sequence). Trimming left V 1 base short and J 1 base short, with 17 bases between. CDR3 length: 17 residues. CDR3 DNA: TGCAGTGCTAGAGGGATTGGGGGGGCGCGGAGCAATCAGCCCCAGCATTTT. It codes for CSARGIGGARSNQPQHF.

This chain connects TRBV5-1 to TRBJ1-1; D not certain. The CDR3 is 14 amino acids. The germline gives CDR1 SGHRS, CDR2 YFSETQ. V was shortened by 0 bases and J by 1 base, with 7 bases between the two germline ends. The CDR3 loop is CASSLDVTNTEAFF. The CDR3 coding sequence is TGCGCCAGCAGCTTGGACGTGACGAACACTGAAGCTTTCTTT.

V is TRBV29-1 and J is TRBJ1-2, with D unresolved. Per the germline V gene, CDR1 is SQVTM and CDR2 is ANQGSEA. The CDR3 consists of 18 residues. V was clipped by 5 bases and J by 0 bases, with 25 bases between them. Here the CDR3 DNA reads TGCAGCGTTCTGGGGTCGGCAGTCGGCGGCGGAACTAACTATGGCTACACCTTC. It encodes CSVLGSAVGGGTNYGYTF.

The rearrangement uses TRBV20-1 and TRBJ2-5, with 10 bases lining up with TRBD2. The germline CDR1 and CDR2 sequences are DFQATT and SNEGSKA (reference sequence). CDR3 length: 16 residues. After removal of 0 bases from V and 1 base from J, the junction contained 5 bases not matched to a gene. The CDR3 nucleotides read TGCAGTGCTAGAGATCCGGTAGCGGGGGGCCAAGAGACCCAGTACTTC. It is translated as CSARDPVAGGQETQYF.

This clonotype has at least ten counts. The J gene is TRBJ2-3, the V gene TRBV12-3 or TRBV12-4; no clear D gene. Trimming stripped 5 bases from V and 11 bases from J, with 20 bases between. CDR3 size: 14 residues. DNA of the CDR3: TGTGCCAGCAGTCCCACAGTTACCGCAGATGTGCAGTATTTT. This encodes CASSPTVTADVQYF.